This is a list of T cell receptor beta chains from one sample in a study of vaccination and CD4 T cells after COVID-19. Their target antigens are unknown. MiXCR, run by TCRdb on the PCR reads, gives a single entry per CDR3 protein. The sample has more than 15,000 distinct CDR3 sequences; 31% are singletons. Sequenced input: cultured CD4+ T cells from blood. The receptors were sampled from a human donor with COVID-19. Both conserved end residues are part of each CDR3. The D gene is left open where the match is weak. Some rows have no size entry. The others give once, few or many, or a class for an expanded clone.

j_call d_call clone_size v_call cdr3_length cdr3_nt cdr3_aa
TRBJ2-3 TRBD2 NA TRBV11-1 18 TGTGCCAGCAGCCTAGGCGGGAGCACTAGCGGGGGGGCCGATACGCAGTATTTT CASSLGGSTSGGADTQYF
TRBJ2-7 NA few TRBV7-2 15 TGTGCCAGCAGCTTAGATAGCAGGTATTCCTACGAGCAGTACTTC CASSLDSRYSYEQYF
TRBJ1-1 NA NA TRBV27 13 TGTGCCAGCAGTTTTACCCGGGACACTGAAGCTTTCTTT CASSFTRDTEAFF
TRBJ2-1 TRBD1 NA TRBV20-1 15 TGCAGTGCTATAATGGCGGGACAGGGGCCAAGAGGGCAGTTCTTC CSAIMAGQGPRGQFF
TRBJ2-7 NA few TRBV7-2 15 TGTGCCAGCAGCCCTAAAAGGACAGATTCCTACGAGCAGTACTTC CASSPKRTDSYEQYF
TRBJ2-3 NA NA TRBV10-3 11 TGTGCCATCAGTGAGAAAGATACGCAGTATTTT CAISEKDTQYF
TRBJ1-5 TRBD1 few TRBV20-1 15 TGCAGTGCTCCGGGGGGGACAGGGTCCAATCAGCCCCAGCATTTT CSAPGGTGSNQPQHF
TRBJ2-5 NA NA TRBV2 13 TGTGCCAGTTGCATTTCGGTCCAAGAGACCCAGTACTTC CASCISVQETQYF
TRBJ1-1 TRBD1 few TRBV9 15 TGTGCCAGCAGCGTAGCTGGACAGGGGAACACTGAAGCTTTCTTT CASSVAGQGNTEAFF
TRBJ2-7 TRBD1 few TRBV6-1 15 TGTGCCAGCAGTAACCGGGGACAGGGGTCCTACGAGCAGTACTTC CASSNRGQGSYEQYF
TRBJ2-3 NA NA TRBV11-3 13 TGTGCCAGCAGCCATCTTCCTGAGGAGACGCAGTATTTT CASSHLPEETQYF
TRBJ1-4 NA NA TRBV12-3/TRBV12-4 14 TGTGCCAGCAGTTTGAGAGGGGGGAGAGAAAAACTGTTTTTT CASSLRGGREKLFF
TRBJ1-1 NA NA TRBV2 15 TGTGCCAGCAGTGAAGCGCTCCAGGGCAGCACTGAAGCTTTCTTT CASSEALQGSTEAFF
TRBJ2-5 TRBD1 few TRBV19 15 TGTGCCAGTAGTTCGTTCGGGACAGTCCAAGAGACCCAGTACTTC CASSSFGTVQETQYF
TRBJ2-7 TRBD1 NA TRBV11-3 19 TGTGCCAGCAGCTTAGTCAGGACAGGGGGCTTTTCGGTAGGCTACGAGCAGTACTTC CASSLVRTGGFSVGYEQYF
TRBJ1-1 NA NA TRBV5-6 13 TGTGCCAGCAGCTCCAGACGGGTCACTGAAACTTTCTTT CASSSRRVTETFF
TRBJ2-7 TRBD1 NA TRBV15 15 TGTGCCACCAGCAGAGGCGGGACAGGGGGACCCGAGCAGTACTTC CATSRGGTGGPEQYF
TRBJ2-5 TRBD1 few TRBV20-1 13 TGCAGTGCACTGACGACAGGGGCCGAGACCCAGTACTTC CSALTTGAETQYF
TRBJ1-1 NA NA TRBV6-1 14 TGTGCCAGCAGGCAGACCGACATGAACACTGAAGCTTTCTTT CASRQTDMNTEAFF
TRBJ2-1 TRBD2 NA TRBV5-4 14 TGTGCCAGCAGCCAGGGACTAGTACTCAATGAGCAGTTCTTC CASSQGLVLNEQFF
TRBJ2-3 TRBD1 few TRBV2 17 TGTGCCAGCAGCGAGGGTTCCGGGACAGCTTTCACAGATACGCAGTATTTT CASSEGSGTAFTDTQYF
TRBJ2-7 NA few TRBV19 13 TGTGCCAGTAGTATTGAAGGGGGCTACGAGCAGTACTTC CASSIEGGYEQYF